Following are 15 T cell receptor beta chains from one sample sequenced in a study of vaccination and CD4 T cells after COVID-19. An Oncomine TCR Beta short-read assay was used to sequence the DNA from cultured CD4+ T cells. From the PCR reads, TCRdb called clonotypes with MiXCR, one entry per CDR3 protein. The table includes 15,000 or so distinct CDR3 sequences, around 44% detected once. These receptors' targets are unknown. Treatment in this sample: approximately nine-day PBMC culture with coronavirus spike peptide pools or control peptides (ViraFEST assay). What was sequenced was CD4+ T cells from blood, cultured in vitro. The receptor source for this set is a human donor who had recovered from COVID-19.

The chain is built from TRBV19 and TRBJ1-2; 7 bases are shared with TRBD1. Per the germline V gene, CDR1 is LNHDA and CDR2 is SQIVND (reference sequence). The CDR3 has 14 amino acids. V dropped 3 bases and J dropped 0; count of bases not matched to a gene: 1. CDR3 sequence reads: CASSITGANYGYTF. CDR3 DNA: TGTGCCAGTAGTATTACAGGGGCTAACTATGGCTACACCTTC.

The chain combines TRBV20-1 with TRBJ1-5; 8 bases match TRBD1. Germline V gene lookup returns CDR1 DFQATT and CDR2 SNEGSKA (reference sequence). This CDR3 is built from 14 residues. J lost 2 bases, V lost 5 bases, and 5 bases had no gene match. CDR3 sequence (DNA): TGCAGTGCTCGGCCGGGACAGGGCAATCAGCCCCAGCATTTT. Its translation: CSARPGQGNQPQHF.

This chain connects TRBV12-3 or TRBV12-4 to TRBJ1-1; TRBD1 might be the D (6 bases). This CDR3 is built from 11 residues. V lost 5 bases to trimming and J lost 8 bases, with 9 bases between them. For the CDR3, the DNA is TGTGCCAGCAGTACAGGGCTAGAAGCTTTCTTT. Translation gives CASSTGLEAFF.

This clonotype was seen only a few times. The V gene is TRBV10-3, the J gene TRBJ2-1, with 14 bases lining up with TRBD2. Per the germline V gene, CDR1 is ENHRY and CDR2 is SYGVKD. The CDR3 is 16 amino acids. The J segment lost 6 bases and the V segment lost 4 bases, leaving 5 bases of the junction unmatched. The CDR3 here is CAISGSGLAGGNEQFF. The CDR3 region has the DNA TGTGCCATCAGTGGTTCTGGACTAGCGGGAGGCAATGAGCAGTTCTTC.

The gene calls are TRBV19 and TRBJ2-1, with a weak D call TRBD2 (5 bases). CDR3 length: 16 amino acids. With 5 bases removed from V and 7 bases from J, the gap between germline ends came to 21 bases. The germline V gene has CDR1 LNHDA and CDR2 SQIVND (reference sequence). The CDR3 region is CASSDLTGERWNEQFF. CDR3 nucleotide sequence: TGTGCCAGTAGTGACCTTACCGGGGAACGATGGAATGAGCAGTTCTTC. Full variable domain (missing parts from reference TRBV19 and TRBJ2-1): DGGITQSPKYLFRKEGQNVTLSCEQNLNHDAMYWYRQDPGQGLRLIYYSQIVNDFQKGDIAEGYSVSREKKESFPLTVTSAQKNPTAFYLCASSDLTGERWNEQFFGPGTRLTVL.

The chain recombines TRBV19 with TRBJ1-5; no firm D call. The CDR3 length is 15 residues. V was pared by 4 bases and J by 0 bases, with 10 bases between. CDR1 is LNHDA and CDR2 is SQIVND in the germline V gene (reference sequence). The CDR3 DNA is TGTGCCAGTAGTAAGTGGACGGATAGCAATCAGCCCCAGCATTTT. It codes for CASSKWTDSNQPQHF. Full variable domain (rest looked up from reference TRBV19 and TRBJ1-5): DGGITQSPKYLFRKEGQNVTLSCEQNLNHDAMYWYRQDPGQGLRLIYYSQIVNDFQKGDIAEGYSVSREKKESFPLTVTSAQKNPTAFYLCASSKWTDSNQPQHFGDGTRLSIL.

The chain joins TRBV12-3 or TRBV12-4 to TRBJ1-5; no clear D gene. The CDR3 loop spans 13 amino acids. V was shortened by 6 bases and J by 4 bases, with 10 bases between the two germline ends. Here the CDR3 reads CASSPNRNQPQHF. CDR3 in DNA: TGTGCCAGCAGCCCAAACCGGAATCAGCCCCAGCATTTT.

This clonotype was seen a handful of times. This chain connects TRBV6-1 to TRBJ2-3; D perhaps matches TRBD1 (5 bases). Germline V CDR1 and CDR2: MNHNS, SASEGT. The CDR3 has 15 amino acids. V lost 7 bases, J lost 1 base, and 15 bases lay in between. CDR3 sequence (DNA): TGTGCCAGCACGTATCTAGGGGAACGCACAGATACGCAGTATTTT. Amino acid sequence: CASTYLGERTDTQYF.

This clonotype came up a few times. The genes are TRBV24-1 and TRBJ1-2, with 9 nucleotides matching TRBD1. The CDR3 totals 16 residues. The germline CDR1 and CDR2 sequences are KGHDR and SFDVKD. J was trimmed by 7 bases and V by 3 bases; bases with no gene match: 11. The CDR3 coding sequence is TGTGCCACCAGTGATCCGCCATCGGGGACAGGGCCTGGCTACACCTTC. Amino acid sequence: CATSDPPSGTGPGYTF.

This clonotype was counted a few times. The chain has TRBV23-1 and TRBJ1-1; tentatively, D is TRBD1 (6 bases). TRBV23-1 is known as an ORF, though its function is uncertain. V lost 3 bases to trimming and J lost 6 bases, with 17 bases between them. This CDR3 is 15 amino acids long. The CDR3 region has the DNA TGCGCCAGCAGTCAGCGCTTGGGGACAAGAGCTGAAGCTTTCTTT. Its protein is CASSQRLGTRAEAFF.

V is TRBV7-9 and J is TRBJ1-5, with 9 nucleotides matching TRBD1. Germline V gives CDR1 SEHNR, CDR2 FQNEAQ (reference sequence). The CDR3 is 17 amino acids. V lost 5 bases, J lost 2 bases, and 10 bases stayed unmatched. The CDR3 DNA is TGTGCCAGCAGCCACCGGGACAGGGTATGCGGCAATCAGCCCCAGCATTTT. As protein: CASSHRDRVCGNQPQHF.

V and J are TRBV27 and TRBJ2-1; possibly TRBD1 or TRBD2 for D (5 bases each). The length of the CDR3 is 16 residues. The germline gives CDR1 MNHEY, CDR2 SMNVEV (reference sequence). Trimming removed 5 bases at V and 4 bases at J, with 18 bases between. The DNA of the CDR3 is TGTGCCAGCAGTGGAAGTGGGACGCTAAAATACAATGAGCAGTTCTTC. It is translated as CASSGSGTLKYNEQFF.

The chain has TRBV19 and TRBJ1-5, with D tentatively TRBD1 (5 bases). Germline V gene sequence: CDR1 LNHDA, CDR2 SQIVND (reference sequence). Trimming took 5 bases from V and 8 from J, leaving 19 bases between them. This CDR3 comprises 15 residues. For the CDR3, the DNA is TGTGCCAGTAGTGGTCTCTTCGCGGGGGGAGAGCCCCAGCATTTT. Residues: CASSGLFAGGEPQHF.

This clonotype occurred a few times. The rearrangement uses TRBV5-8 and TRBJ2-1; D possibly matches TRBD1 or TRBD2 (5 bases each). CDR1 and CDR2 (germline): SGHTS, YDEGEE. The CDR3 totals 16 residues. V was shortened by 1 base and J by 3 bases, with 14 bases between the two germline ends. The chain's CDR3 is CASSLNRGANYNEQFF. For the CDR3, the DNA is TGTGCCAGCAGCTTGAATAGGGGAGCAAACTACAATGAGCAGTTCTTC. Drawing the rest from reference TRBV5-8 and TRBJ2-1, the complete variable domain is EAGVTQSPTHLIKTRGQQATLRCSPISGHTSVYWYQQALGLGLQFLLWYDEGEERNRGNFPPRFSGRQFPNYSSELNVNALELEDSALYLCASSLNRGANYNEQFFGPGTRLTVL.

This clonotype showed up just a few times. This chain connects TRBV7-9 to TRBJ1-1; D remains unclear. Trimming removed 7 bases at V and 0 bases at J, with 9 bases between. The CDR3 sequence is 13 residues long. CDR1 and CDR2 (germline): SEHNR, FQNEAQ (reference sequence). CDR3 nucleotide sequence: TGTGCCAGCACTCCCGGGTTGAACACTGAAGCTTTCTTT. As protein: CASTPGLNTEAFF.